These 2 T cell receptor beta chains came from one sample sequenced in a study of cytomegalovirus exposure and HLA in healthy donors. Primers for the PCR totalled 60 Vbeta and 13 Jbeta. Libraries were prepared by immunoSEQ multiplex PCR; TCRdb keeps only in-frame clonotypes and omits some of them. Here the sample spans more than 150,000 clones, roughly 87% being singletons. Sequencing was done on a sample of PBMCs. These receptor sequences come from a girl less than two years old in good health and CMV-seronegative.

The rearrangement joins TRBV7-9 to TRBJ2-5, with TRBD1 matching 11 bases. The CDR3 sequence is 16 residues long. Germline lookup yields CDR1 SEHNR and CDR2 FQNEAQ (reference sequence). The CDR3 spells CSLKWGQGGDQETQYF. The DNA of the CDR3 is TGTTCCTTAAAATGGGGACAGGGGGGGGACCAAGAGACCCAGTACTTC.

This rearrangement joins TRBV4-1 to TRBJ2-4; D is ambiguous. CDR3 size: 14 residues. Germline V gene data show CDR1 as MGHRA and CDR2 as YSYEKL. Trimming took off 4 bases at V and 8 bases at J, with 15 bases between the two ends. The CDR3 sequence: CASSLLLTKDIQYF. CDR3 nucleotides: TGCGCCAGCAGCCTACTGCTAACGAAAGACATTCAGTACTTC.